The entry that follows covers one T cell receptor beta chain sequence. Trimming took off 0 bases at V and 8 bases at J, with 13 bases between the two ends. The CDR3 has 14 amino acids. Germline assignment: CDR1 SGHRS and CDR2 YFSETQ. This record belongs to a study of control samples from healthy donors and cancer patients. TCRdb keeps only in-frame clones here, not all; method: immunoSEQ multiplex PCR. This table holds under 150,000 clones, around nine tenths found once. This chain links TRBV5-1 with TRBJ2-3; tentatively, D is TRBD2 (6 bases). What was sequenced was blood. The TCR sequence derives from a woman aged 25 to 45 in good health. CDR3 sequence (DNA): TGCGCCAGCAGCTTGGGGGACTTCACCGGTACGCAGTATTTT. Amino acids: CASSLGDFTGTQYF.